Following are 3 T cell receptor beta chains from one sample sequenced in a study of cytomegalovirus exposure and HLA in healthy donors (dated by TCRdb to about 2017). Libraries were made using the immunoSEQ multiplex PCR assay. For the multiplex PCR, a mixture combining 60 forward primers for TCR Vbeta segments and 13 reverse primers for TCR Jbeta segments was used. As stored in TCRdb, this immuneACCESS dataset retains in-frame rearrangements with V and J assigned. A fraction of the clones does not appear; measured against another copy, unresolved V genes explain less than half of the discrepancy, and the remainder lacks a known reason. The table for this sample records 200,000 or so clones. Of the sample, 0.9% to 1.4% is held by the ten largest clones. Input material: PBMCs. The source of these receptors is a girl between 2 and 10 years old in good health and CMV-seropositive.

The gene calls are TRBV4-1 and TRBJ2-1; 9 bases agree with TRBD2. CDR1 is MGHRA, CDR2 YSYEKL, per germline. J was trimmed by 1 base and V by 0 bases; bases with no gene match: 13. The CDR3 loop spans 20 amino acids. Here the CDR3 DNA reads TGCGCCAGCAGCCAAGATCGGTTAGCGGGAGTGAGATGGTCCTACAATGAGCAGTTCTTC. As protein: CASSQDRLAGVRWSYNEQFF.

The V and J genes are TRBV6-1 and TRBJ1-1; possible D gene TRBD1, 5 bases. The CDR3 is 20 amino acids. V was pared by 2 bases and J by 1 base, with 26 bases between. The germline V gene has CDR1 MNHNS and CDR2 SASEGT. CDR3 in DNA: TGTGCCAGCAGTGAAAGAATCAGGGTTAGGGCCAATTCAGCGAACACTGAAGCTTTCTTT. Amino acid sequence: CASSERIRVRANSANTEAFF.

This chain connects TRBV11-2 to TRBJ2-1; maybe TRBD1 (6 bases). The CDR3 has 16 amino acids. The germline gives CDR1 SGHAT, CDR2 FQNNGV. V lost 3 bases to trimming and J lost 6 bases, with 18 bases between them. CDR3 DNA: TGTGCCAGCAGCTTTGTCATTAGGGGGACGGGCAATGAGCAGTTCTTC. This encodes CASSFVIRGTGNEQFF.